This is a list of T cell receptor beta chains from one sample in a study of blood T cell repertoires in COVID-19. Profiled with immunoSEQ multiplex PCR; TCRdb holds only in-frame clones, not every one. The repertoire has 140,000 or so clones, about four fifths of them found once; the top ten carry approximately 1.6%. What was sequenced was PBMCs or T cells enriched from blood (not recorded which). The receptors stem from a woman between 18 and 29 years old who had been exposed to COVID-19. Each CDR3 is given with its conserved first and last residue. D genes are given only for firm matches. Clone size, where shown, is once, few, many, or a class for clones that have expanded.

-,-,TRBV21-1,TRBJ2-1,TGTGCCAGCAGCAATTGGAGCTCCTACAATGAGCAGTTCTTC,CASSNWSSYNEQFF
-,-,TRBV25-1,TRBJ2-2,TGTGCCAGCAGTGATAAGAGAGTTTCGAACACCGGGGAGCTGTTTTTT,CASSDKRVSNTGELFF
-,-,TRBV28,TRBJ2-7,TGTGCCAGCACCAGGGCAAACTACGAGCAGTACTTC,CASTRANYEQYF
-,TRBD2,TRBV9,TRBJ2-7,TGTGCCAGCAGCGCACTAGCGGGTTCATCCTACGAGCAGTACTTC,CASSALAGSSYEQYF
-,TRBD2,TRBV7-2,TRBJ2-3,TGTGCCAGCAGCCCAGCGGGGTTCACAGATACGCAGTATTTT,CASSPAGFTDTQYF
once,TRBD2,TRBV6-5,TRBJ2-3,TGTGCCAGCAGGGCCGGACTAGCGCATACGCAGTATTTT,CASRAGLAHTQYF
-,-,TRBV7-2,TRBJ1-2,TGTGCCAGCAGCTTAATGCAGATACCTAACTATGGCTACACCTTC,CASSLMQIPNYGYTF
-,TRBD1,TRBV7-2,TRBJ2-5,TGTGCCAGCAGCGCAGGGGGTTGGTACCAAGAGACCCAGTACTTC,CASSAGGWYQETQYF
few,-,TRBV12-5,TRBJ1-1,TGTGCTAGTGGTTTGGGACAAACTGAAGCTTTCTTT,CASGLGQTEAFF
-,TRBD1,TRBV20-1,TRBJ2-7,TGCAGTGCTAGTTGGTCTAGCCGACAGGGATCGCACGAGCAGTACTTC,CSASWSSRQGSHEQYF
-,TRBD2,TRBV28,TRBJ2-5,TGTGCCAGCAGTTTATTAGCGGGAGGCGAGACCCAGTACTTC,CASSLLAGGETQYF
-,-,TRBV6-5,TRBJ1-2,TGTGCCAGCAGTTACTCGCCGGCGGAAGGCTACACCTTC,CASSYSPAEGYTF
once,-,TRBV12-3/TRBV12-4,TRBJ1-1,TGTGCCAGCAGTTTTACAAGGGGAACTGAAGCTTTCTTT,CASSFTRGTEAFF
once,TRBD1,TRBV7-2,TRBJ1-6,TGTGCCAGCAGCCCGCGACAGGGTGGGGATTCACCCCTCCACTTT,CASSPRQGGDSPLHF
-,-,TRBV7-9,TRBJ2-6,TGTGCCAGCAGCTTAGCCAGCTCTGGGGCCAACGTCCTGACTTTC,CASSLASSGANVLTF
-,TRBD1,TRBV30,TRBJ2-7,TGTGCCCATCGGGGGGACAGGGGGCCCTACGAGCAGTACTTC,CAHRGDRGPYEQYF
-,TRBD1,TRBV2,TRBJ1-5,TGTGCCAGCAGCGCATCCGGGACAGTCAATAGCAATCAGCCCCAGCATTTT,CASSASGTVNSNQPQHF
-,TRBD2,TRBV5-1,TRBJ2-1,TGCGCCAGCAGCTTCGGCGGGAGGGCCTACAATGAGCAGTTCTTC,CASSFGGRAYNEQFF
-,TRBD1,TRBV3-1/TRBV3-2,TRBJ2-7,TGTGCCAGCAGCCACTGGGACAGCCCGGGGAACGAGCAGTACTTC,CASSHWDSPGNEQYF
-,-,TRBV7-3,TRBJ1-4,TGTGCCAGCAGCCCTACGCGGGGACGGGCAACTAATGAAAAACTGTTTTTT,CASSPTRGRATNEKLFF
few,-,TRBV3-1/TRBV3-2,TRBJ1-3,TGTGCCAGCAGCCAGAACCCCAATTCGGGACACGCAGGAAACACCATATATTTT,CASSQNPNSGHAGNTIYF
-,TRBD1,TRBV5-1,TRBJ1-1,TGCGCCAGCAGCTTCGGGACAGGGTCGAATCCCGCAAGAGCTTTCTTT,CASSFGTGSNPARAFF
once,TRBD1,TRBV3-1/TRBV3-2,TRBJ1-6,TGTGCCAGCAGCCCGTACAGGGGGAGTAATTCACCCCTCCACTTT,CASSPYRGSNSPLHF
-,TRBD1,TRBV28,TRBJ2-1,TGTGCCAGCAGCCTATCCGGGACAGGGGGCCATGAGCAGTTCTTC,CASSLSGTGGHEQFF
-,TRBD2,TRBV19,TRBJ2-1,TGTGCCAGTAGTATAAGTAGCGGGAGGGCCGGTGGTGAGCAGTTCTTC,CASSISSGRAGGEQFF
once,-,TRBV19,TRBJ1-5,TGTGCCAGTAGTATCAGGGGTGGTCAGCCCCAGCATTTT,CASSIRGGQPQHF
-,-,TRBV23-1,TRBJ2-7,TGCGCCAGCAGTCAATCGGTGGGAGGCACAGTCTACGAGCAGTACTTC,CASSQSVGGTVYEQYF